This TCR beta chain was captured by sequencing in a study of T cell responses to AZD1222 COVID-19 vaccine (dated by TCRdb to the early 2020s). A note on the overall study: AZD1222 recipients given second doses at about 4 weeks or at about 12 weeks were pooled, since spike-specific TCR depth and breadth were not found to differ between the two schedules. TCR sequencing was performed for about 250 trial participants, of whom about 210 were given two doses of AZD1222 and around 26 were given two doses of MenACWY control vaccine. Trial participants were enrolled by age into 18-55, 56-69 and 70-plus year subgroups, with roughly 160, 29 and 62 TCR-sequenced participants respectively. General study outcomes and caveats: Because no day 14 peak-response samples were available, repertoires were characterized only after the peak T cell response. A significant rise in spike-specific TCR breadth and depth was observed after two AZD1222 doses relative to day 0 and relative to MenACWY recipients. Participants were mostly white British and included more females than males, and it was suggested by the authors that clonal diversity may have been underestimated. The 56-69-year group was small, and its depth increase did not reach significance, likely because of low power. Vaccine-associated CD4 TCRs spanned the whole spike protein, with dominant responses in regions 160-218 and 743-854. Conclusions about previously exposed vaccinees are limited because only six or seven AZD1222 recipients were SARS-CoV-2 seropositive at baseline. Reportedly, close to half of the unique spike-specific TCRs recognized epitopes lying outside the regions that are mutated in the B.1.351 and B.1.1.7 variants.

As regards this clone: Its antigen remains unidentified. No base-level quality is on record; no much larger clone is a single base apart.

The CDR3 covers 15 residues, taking in both the cysteine and the phenylalanine. The sequence is cut down to CDR3 DNA, 45 bases in frame from base 1. Between the V and J ends, shortened by 4 bases and 4 bases respectively, the junction contains 17 bases. The germline V gene supplies CDR1 SGHDT and CDR2 YYEEEE. The CDR3 regions of human TCRbeta chains were analyzed by immunosequencing. In the source study's methods: Repertoire TCRs were matched against a reference library of SARS-CoV-2-specific TCRs generated with the MIRA antigen-specificity platform. Breadth meant the fraction of unique TCRs that were SARS-CoV-2-associated, whereas depth meant the fraction of total T cells that were SARS-CoV-2-associated. Using the MIRA data, each spike-specific TCR was mapped to the spike region that the TCR reacts to and placed in a CD4 or CD8 class. Log10-transformed breadth and depth values were compared by one-way ANOVA with Sidak's multiple comparisons tests. Sourced from immuneACCESS, this table was stored by TCRdb with only in-frame sequences that have V and J called. A share of the clones is absent; for the studies checked, an unresolved V gene accounts for under half, and the remainder has no known explanation. The V and J calls and the clone size are those of that table, but D and trimming were determined from the DNA. Across this sample there are about 160,000 clones, with 94% seen only once. Together, the top ten hold roughly 1.3% of the sample.

The sample's time point label is to be understood as: baseline before first vaccination. Vaccinee samples were obtained from the UK trials COV001 and COV002, which included a single-blind randomized controlled phase 2/3 trial of AZD1222 (ChAdOx1 nCoV-19) in healthy adults. Trial participant PBMC samples were collected at day 0 and day 28 after the second dose for TCRbeta chain sequencing. The sequence links TRBV5-6 to TRBJ1-1; 6 matching bases give a weak D call of TRBD1. The sample here was peripheral blood, taken on day 0 of AZD1222 vaccination. The sequence came from an adult in good health. The CDR3 protein sequence reads: CASSPQGGVSTEAFF. The nucleotide sequence is given as TGTGCCAGCAGCCCACAGGGTGGCGTTAGCACTGAAGCTTTCTTT. With the rest looked up from the reference TRBV5-6 and TRBJ1-1 genes rather than sequenced, the full variable domain is DAGVTQSPTHLIKTRGQQVTLRCSPKSGHDTVSWYQQALGQGPQFIFQYYEEEERQRGNFPDRFSGHQFPNYSSELNVNALLLGDSALYLCASSPQGGVSTEAFFGQGTRLTVV.